This T cell receptor beta chain was obtained from a study of identical twins. Points from the study as a whole: Models underpredicted monozygotic twin sharing of out-of-frame TCR alpha. Out-of-frame alpha sequences shared by twins were enriched for low generation probability.

With V trimmed by 2 bases and J by 5 bases, 7 bases remained unmatched. CDR1 SGHAT and CDR2 FQNNGV come from the germline V gene. The length of the CDR3 is 15 residues. To note about this clonotype: The antigen is unknown.

TCRdb recomputed calls from the 5' RACE reads with MiXCR, one row per CDR3 protein. Of about 920,000 distinct CDR3 sequences listed, over 9% are singletons. The data were also submitted as part of a second study, on yellow fever vaccine responses in identical twins.

The chain joins TRBV11-2 to TRBJ2-5, with 8 nucleotides matching TRBD2. The receptor comes from a woman between 18 and 30 years old in good health. Sequenced material: PBMCs. The CDR3 coding sequence is TGTGCCAGCAGCTTATCAGGACTAGCCGCGGAGACCCAGTACTTC. Translation gives CASSLSGLAAETQYF.